The rows below give T cell receptor beta chains drawn from one sample of a study of T-cell memory formation after mild COVID-19. One entry per CDR3 protein, called by TCRdb with MiXCR from the 5' RACE reads. The profile shows some 490,000 distinct CDR3 sequences, approximately 18% of them singletons. Sequenced sample: PBMCs or a T cell subset sorted from them (not recorded which). Receptors were obtained from an adult woman who had mild COVID-19 (a few samples of this study predate the infection). Cell type and time point are not known. CDR3s include the opening cysteine and the closing phenylalanine or tryptophan. A D gene is named only where the DNA matches it firmly. Only part of the rows carry a size: once, few, many, or a class if the clone is expanded.

V gene: TRBV18
D gene: -
J gene: TRBJ1-1
clone size: few
CDR3 DNA: TGTGCCTCCTGTATCGAGGTAAACACTGAAGCTTTCTTT
CDR3 protein: CASCIEVNTEAFF

V gene: TRBV10-3
D gene: TRBD2
J gene: TRBJ2-7
clone size: -
CDR3 DNA: TGTGCCATCAGATCGACTAGCGGGAGTTCCTACGAGCAGTACTTC
CDR3 protein: CAIRSTSGSSYEQYF

V gene: TRBV7-9
D gene: -
J gene: TRBJ1-2
clone size: -
CDR3 DNA: TGTGCCAGCAGCCTACGGCCCAATGGCGGCTACACCTTC
CDR3 protein: CASSLRPNGGYTF

V gene: TRBV7-2
D gene: -
J gene: TRBJ2-3
clone size: -
CDR3 DNA: TGTGCCAGCAAACAGGGAGGGGGCACAGATACGCAGTATTTT
CDR3 protein: CASKQGGGTDTQYF

V gene: TRBV30
D gene: -
J gene: TRBJ1-1
clone size: few
CDR3 DNA: TGTGCCTGGAGTGCCACAGGGAAAGCTTTCTTT
CDR3 protein: CAWSATGKAFF

V gene: TRBV20-1
D gene: -
J gene: TRBJ1-2
clone size: -
CDR3 DNA: TGCAGTGCTAGAGGTGTGAGGCGAAGAGCTAACTATGGCTACACCTTC
CDR3 protein: CSARGVRRRANYGYTF

V gene: TRBV4-2
D gene: -
J gene: TRBJ2-1
clone size: -
CDR3 DNA: TGTGCCAGCAGCCAAGAATCTGGGGGCCTTCGCTACAATGAGCAGTTCTTC
CDR3 protein: CASSQESGGLRYNEQFF

V gene: TRBV7-9
D gene: TRBD2
J gene: TRBJ2-1
clone size: -
CDR3 DNA: TGTGCCAGCAGCAGCGGACTAGCGGTGGCCAATGAGCAGTTCTTC
CDR3 protein: CASSSGLAVANEQFF

V gene: TRBV29-1
D gene: TRBD2
J gene: TRBJ2-3
clone size: few
CDR3 DNA: TGCAGCGTTGACCACCGTGGTGCTAGCGGGAGCACAGATACGCAGTATTTT
CDR3 protein: CSVDHRGASGSTDTQYF

V gene: TRBV7-2
D gene: TRBD2
J gene: TRBJ2-5
clone size: many
CDR3 DNA: TGTGCCAGCAGCTTCCAGAATAGCGGGAGGGCTTTCTCGACCCAGTACTTC
CDR3 protein: CASSFQNSGRAFSTQYF

V gene: TRBV7-6
D gene: -
J gene: TRBJ2-1
clone size: few
CDR3 DNA: TGTGCCAGCAGCCCAATAGGACTCCGGGCGGATGAGCAGTTCTTC
CDR3 protein: CASSPIGLRADEQFF

V gene: TRBV2
D gene: TRBD2
J gene: TRBJ2-7
clone size: -
CDR3 DNA: TGTGCCAGCACCCCCGGGACTAGCTTCTCCGAGCAGTACTTC
CDR3 protein: CASTPGTSFSEQYF

V gene: TRBV6-5
D gene: -
J gene: TRBJ1-1
clone size: many
CDR3 DNA: TGTGCCAGCAGTTATTCGGGGGGCACTGAAGCTTTCTTT
CDR3 protein: CASSYSGGTEAFF

V gene: TRBV6-5
D gene: TRBD1
J gene: TRBJ2-3
clone size: many
CDR3 DNA: TGTGCCAGCAGTTCCCTGACAGGGCGAGGCACAGATACGCAGTATTTT
CDR3 protein: CASSSLTGRGTDTQYF

V gene: TRBV29-1
D gene: -
J gene: TRBJ2-7
clone size: -
CDR3 DNA: TGCAGCGTCGGTACCTCAGGGGTTAGGTACGAGCAGTACTTC
CDR3 protein: CSVGTSGVRYEQYF

V gene: TRBV5-1
D gene: -
J gene: TRBJ2-7
clone size: -
CDR3 DNA: TGCGCCAGCAGCTTGGACTCACATACTTCCTACGAGCAGTACTTC
CDR3 protein: CASSLDSHTSYEQYF

V gene: TRBV10-3
D gene: TRBD1
J gene: TRBJ1-5
clone size: few
CDR3 DNA: TGTGCCATCGGGCTTCTGGACAGGGATAGCAATCAGCCCCAGCATTTT
CDR3 protein: CAIGLLDRDSNQPQHF

V gene: TRBV7-9
D gene: -
J gene: TRBJ2-4
clone size: many
CDR3 DNA: TGTGCCAGCACGCGGGATTCCAAAAACATTCAGTACTTC
CDR3 protein: CASTRDSKNIQYF

V gene: TRBV12-3/TRBV12-4
D gene: -
J gene: TRBJ1-2
clone size: -
CDR3 DNA: TGTGCCAGCAGTCCCCGAGTTTATGGAGTTGGTGGCTACACCTTC
CDR3 protein: CASSPRVYGVGGYTF

V gene: TRBV29-1
D gene: -
J gene: TRBJ2-3
clone size: many
CDR3 DNA: TGCAGCGTTGAAGATCGGGTCATTCGGCAGTATTTT
CDR3 protein: CSVEDRVIRQYF

V gene: TRBV20-1
D gene: TRBD1
J gene: TRBJ1-3
clone size: few
CDR3 DNA: TGCAGTGCTCCGACAGGGGCTGGAAACACCATATATTTT
CDR3 protein: CSAPTGAGNTIYF

V gene: TRBV29-1
D gene: TRBD1
J gene: TRBJ1-5
clone size: many
CDR3 DNA: TGCAGCGCGGGGGACAGCATACATAGCAATCAGCCCCAGCATTTT
CDR3 protein: CSAGDSIHSNQPQHF

V gene: TRBV20-1
D gene: TRBD1
J gene: TRBJ2-7
clone size: many
CDR3 DNA: TGCAGTGCTAGAGATCTTAGGGGGCTAGCCCCCTACGAGCAGTACTTC
CDR3 protein: CSARDLRGLAPYEQYF

V gene: TRBV11-3
D gene: TRBD1
J gene: TRBJ2-1
clone size: few
CDR3 DNA: TGTGCCAGCAGCTCTCGACAGGGGTACAATGAGCAGTTCTTC
CDR3 protein: CASSSRQGYNEQFF

V gene: TRBV20-1
D gene: -
J gene: TRBJ2-7
clone size: few
CDR3 DNA: TGCAGTGCCAGGGACATACGTGGAGACGAGCAGTACTTC
CDR3 protein: CSARDIRGDEQYF

V gene: TRBV7-2
D gene: -
J gene: TRBJ2-1
clone size: -
CDR3 DNA: TGTGCCAGCAGCTTAACAAGCGGGCATTACAATGAGCAGTTCTTC
CDR3 protein: CASSLTSGHYNEQFF

V gene: TRBV15
D gene: -
J gene: TRBJ1-3
clone size: -
CDR3 DNA: TGTGCCACCAGCAGCAATCGAGGGACTGGAAACACCATATATTTT
CDR3 protein: CATSSNRGTGNTIYF

V gene: TRBV3-1
D gene: -
J gene: TRBJ2-4
clone size: -
CDR3 DNA: TGTGCCAGCAGCCACCGGGACGTGAACATTCAGTACTTC
CDR3 protein: CASSHRDVNIQYF

V gene: TRBV6-6
D gene: TRBD2
J gene: TRBJ2-1
clone size: -
CDR3 DNA: TGTGCCAGCAGTTACTCGGGGACTAGGAACAATGAGCAGTTCTTC
CDR3 protein: CASSYSGTRNNEQFF

V gene: TRBV12-3/TRBV12-4
D gene: -
J gene: TRBJ1-2
clone size: -
CDR3 DNA: TGTGCCAGCAGGCCAGACATTAACTATGGCTACACCTTC
CDR3 protein: CASRPDINYGYTF

V gene: TRBV20-1
D gene: TRBD1
J gene: TRBJ2-1
clone size: -
CDR3 DNA: TGCAGTGCTAGCCCTATGGGGACAGGGAACAATGAGCAGTTCTTC
CDR3 protein: CSASPMGTGNNEQFF

V gene: TRBV6-1
D gene: TRBD1
J gene: TRBJ1-2
clone size: few
CDR3 DNA: TGTGCCAGCAGTGAGTCCAGGGGGCAGGATGGCTACACCTTC
CDR3 protein: CASSESRGQDGYTF

V gene: TRBV7-2
D gene: -
J gene: TRBJ1-2
clone size: few
CDR3 DNA: TGTGCCAGCAGCTTAGTACCAGACCACTATGGCTACACCTTC
CDR3 protein: CASSLVPDHYGYTF

V gene: TRBV6-2/TRBV6-3
D gene: -
J gene: TRBJ1-1
clone size: few
CDR3 DNA: TGTGCCAGCAGCCGCCTGGACAGAAGGAACACTGAAGCTTTCTTT
CDR3 protein: CASSRLDRRNTEAFF

V gene: TRBV4-1
D gene: -
J gene: TRBJ2-2
clone size: -
CDR3 DNA: TGCGCCAGCAGCCCAGAGGGGGGGGCTTCGAGGACCGGGGAGCTGTTTTTT
CDR3 protein: CASSPEGGASRTGELFF

V gene: TRBV28
D gene: TRBD2
J gene: TRBJ2-1
clone size: few
CDR3 DNA: TGTGCCAGCAGTTTAATAGGGGGATCGCGGGAGGGTGACGATGAGCAGTTCTTC
CDR3 protein: CASSLIGGSREGDDEQFF

V gene: TRBV5-4
D gene: -
J gene: TRBJ2-1
clone size: few
CDR3 DNA: TGTGCCAGCAGCTTGCCTCTCAATGAGCAGTTCTTC
CDR3 protein: CASSLPLNEQFF

V gene: TRBV5-1
D gene: TRBD1
J gene: TRBJ2-5
clone size: -
CDR3 DNA: TGCGCCAGCAGCTTGCGGGGACAGGGAAGGGGAGAGACCCAGTACTTC
CDR3 protein: CASSLRGQGRGETQYF

V gene: TRBV20-1
D gene: -
J gene: TRBJ2-2
clone size: -
CDR3 DNA: TGCAGTGCTAGAGAAAAAGGACTTGGGAACACCGGGGAGCTGTTTTTT
CDR3 protein: CSAREKGLGNTGELFF